The entry below describes one T cell receptor (beta chain). This sample was included in a study of blood T cell repertoires in COVID-19. Study context: Acute-phase and convalescent COVID-19 samples originated in the United States, Italy and Spain. Nucleic acid was either cDNA or gDNA, and it came from T cells, B-cell-depleted T cells, or PBMCs.

This CDR3 contains 16 residues. Germline lookup yields CDR1 MNHNY and CDR2 SVGAGI (reference sequence). V dropped 4 bases and J dropped 0 bases, with 14 bases sitting between them. Per the original data handling: Amplification with reference gene primers provided the estimates of nucleated cell counts. TCRdb's table, derived via immunoSEQ multiplex PCR, lists solely in-frame clones and lacks some. V, J and clone size reflect that table, while D and trimming were determined from the DNA. The sample records over 90,000 clones, less than 95% being singletons. This clonotype was sampled from a man aged 50-60 years with acute or convalescent COVID-19. The sample consisted of peripheral blood. This chain joins TRBV6-6 and TRBJ2-3, with D possibly TRBD2 on 6 matching bases. The CDR3 loop is CASSSPGLYSTDTQYF. CDR3 coding DNA: TGTGCCAGCAGTTCCCCGGGACTTTACAGCACAGATACGCAGTATTTT.